This paragraph reports one T cell receptor (beta chain). What it binds is unknown. This specimen belongs to a study of identical twins. General observations from the study: Fewer insertions marked abundant cord blood beta clonotypes; young adult naive trended weakly, memory not at all. In beta out-of-frame sequences, the excess sharing between twins was weaker. The study drew conclusions from cross-sectional statistical analysis, not from following the same donors.

TCRdb re-called the 5' RACE reads through MiXCR, storing one row per CDR3 protein. This table holds approximately 1.8 million distinct CDR3 sequences, under 35% found once. There are 16 residues in the CDR3. V was pared by 5 bases and J by 2 bases, with 18 bases between. Per germline, CDR1 SGHRS and CDR2 YFSETQ. The V and J genes are TRBV5-1 and TRBJ2-3, with a weak D call TRBD2 (7 bases). This TCR was sampled from a newborn girl in good health. The sequencing input was cord blood. The DNA of the CDR3 is TGCGCCAGCAGGTTTTGGGGAGGGGGAGCCACAGATACGCAGTATTTT. This sequence encodes CASRFWGGGATDTQYF.